The 20 T cell receptor beta chains given below trace back to one sample, sequenced in a study of T cell repertoires in cytomegalovirus infection (dated by TCRdb to about 2019). The sequencing machine was an Illumina HiSeq 1500. TCRdb redid the processing of the public reads, applying fastp at Q25 and MiXCR, and retained in-frame beta chains. Duplicate CDR3 protein sequences are folded into a single record with the most common DNA and genes. The sample data list 200,000 or so distinct CDR3 sequences, and 28% of these were observed just once. The ten largest make up 30% to 40% of the sample. The material sequenced was PBMCs. The receptor source for this set is a human donor in good health (CMV status not recorded). Some clones in this sample may be carry-over from other donors' samples.

In this sample, this clonotype turned up many times. The V call is TRBV19, the J call TRBJ1-5; D is possibly TRBD1 (5 bases). This CDR3 comprises 16 residues. CDR1 and CDR2 (germline): LNHDA, SQIVND (reference sequence). Between the trimmed V and J ends, which lost 4 bases and 4 bases, there was a span of 17 bases. Written as DNA, the CDR3 is TGTGCCAGTAGTAGCCTCCGCCTGACAGCGAATCAGCCCCAGCATTTT. It specifies CASSSLRLTANQPQHF.

This chain links TRBV15 with TRBJ2-7; D uncertain. V was clipped by 1 base and J by 0 bases, with 10 bases between them. CDR1 is LNHNV and CDR2 is YYDKDF in the germline V gene (reference sequence). The CDR3 is 15 residues long. The CDR3 DNA follows: TGTGCCACCAGCAGAGCGGGCGTAGGCTCCTACGAGCAGTACTTC. Residues: CATSRAGVGSYEQYF.

This clonotype was seen only a few times. The chain uses TRBV7-3 and TRBJ2-1; D may be TRBD1 or TRBD2 (5 bases each). CDR3 length: 13 amino acids. CDR1 is SGHTA, CDR2 FQGTGA, per germline. The ends were cut back, 5 bases at V and 7 bases at J, with 12 bases in the middle. Here the CDR3 reads CASSANEGNEQFF. In nucleotides, the CDR3 is TGTGCCAGCAGCGCTAATGAGGGGAATGAGCAGTTCTTC.

This clonotype was observed a few times. The J gene is TRBJ1-1, the V gene TRBV7-2, with D possibly matching TRBD1 (5 bases). Per the germline V gene, CDR1 is SGHTA and CDR2 is FQGNSA. The CDR3 has 17 amino acids. V gave up 1 base and J gave up 5 bases, with 20 bases separating them. The DNA for the CDR3 is TGTGCCAGCAGCTTAGAACAAGGGACGGGGGGGAGAACTGAAGCTTTCTTT. Translation: CASSLEQGTGGRTEAFF.

The chain is built from TRBV2 and TRBJ1-2, with D unresolved. V lost 5 bases and J 6 bases, leaving 10 bases between the germline ends. This CDR3 is built from 12 residues. CDR1 and CDR2 from the germline V gene are SNHLY and FYNNEI. CDR3 nucleotide sequence: TGTGCCAGCAGTTTGACGATGGATGGCTACACCTTC. As protein: CASSLTMDGYTF.

CDR3 protein: CSARRSNLGETQYF. CDR3 nucleotides: TGCAGTGCTAGAAGGAGTAATTTAGGAGAGACCCAGTACTTC. The chain couples TRBV20-1 to TRBJ2-5; D is unclear. The CDR3 length is 14 residues. V was trimmed by 2 bases and J by 4 bases, leaving 14 bases between them. CDR1 is DFQATT, CDR2 SNEGSKA, per germline (reference sequence).

The chain combines TRBV29-1 with TRBJ2-3; 7 bases are shared with TRBD2. The CDR3 totals 14 residues. V lost 6 bases to trimming and J lost 2 bases; unmatched junction nucleotides: 8. Per the germline V gene, CDR1 is SQVTM and CDR2 is ANQGSEA. DNA of the CDR3: TGCAGCGTCGAGGGAGGGGCGCTCACAGATACGCAGTATTTT. This gives the protein CSVEGGALTDTQYF.

The chain recombines TRBV6-2 or TRBV6-3 with TRBJ2-5, with D perhaps matching TRBD1 or TRBD2 (5 bases each). This CDR3 is 14 amino acids long. CDR1 and CDR2 (germline): MNHEY, SVGEGT. V was shortened by 7 bases and J by 4 bases, with 16 bases between the two germline ends. CDR3 in amino acids: CASTRVWGAETQYF. The CDR3 nucleotides read TGTGCCAGCACCAGGGTCTGGGGAGCAGAGACCCAGTACTTC.

This clonotype was detected only a few times. This rearrangement joins TRBV6-2 or TRBV6-3 to TRBJ2-5; 8 bases are shared with TRBD1. V was clipped by 2 bases and J by 4 bases; unmatched bases: 12. From germline, CDR1 is MNHEY and CDR2 SVGEGT. CDR3 length: 17 residues. The CDR3 DNA is TGTGCCAGCAGTTACGACCTGAAGCAGGGGGCGTTAGAGACCCAGTACTTC. The encoded protein is CASSYDLKQGALETQYF.

V is TRBV19 and J is TRBJ1-5; D remains ambiguous. The CDR3 has 14 amino acids. V lost 4 bases to trimming and J lost 7 bases, with 14 bases between them. The germline CDR1 and CDR2 sequences are LNHDA and SQIVND (reference sequence). This CDR3 reads CASSTVGKAQPQHF. CDR3 coding DNA: TGTGCCAGTAGTACGGTGGGGAAAGCCCAGCCCCAGCATTTT.

The V gene is TRBV5-1, the J gene TRBJ2-2, with D maybe TRBD1 (8 bases). There are 17 residues in the CDR3. Germline values: CDR1 SGHRS, CDR2 YFSETQ. The V gene lost 0 bases and the J gene lost 0 bases, with 12 bases spanning the gap. The CDR3 sequence is CASSLAGGQANTGELFF. CDR3 in DNA: TGCGCCAGCAGCTTGGCGGGGGGACAGGCGAACACCGGGGAGCTGTTTTTT. Combining the CDR3 with reference TRBV5-1 and TRBJ2-2 gives the whole variable domain KAGVTQTPRYLIKTRGQQVTLSCSPISGHRSVSWYQQTPGQGLQFLFEYFSETQRNKGNFPGRFSGRQFSNSRSEMNVSTLELGDSALYLCASSLAGGQANTGELFFGEGSRLTVL.

This clonotype was picked up a small number of times. This sequence joins TRBV12-3 or TRBV12-4 and TRBJ2-1, with TRBD2 identical over 11 bases. This CDR3 has 15 residues. V shed 6 bases, J shed 5 bases, and the junction held 6 bases outside the gene matches. This chain's CDR3 is CASSRQGLADNEQFF. CDR3 nucleotide sequence: TGTGCCAGCAGCCGACAGGGACTAGCGGACAATGAGCAGTTCTTC.

Turning to this clonotype: A much larger clonotype is one base distant, so this may be a read error. The gene calls are TRBV7-8 and TRBJ2-1; D tentatively fits TRBD1 or TRBD2 (6 bases each). Germline-derived CDR1 and CDR2 are SGHVS and FQNEAQ. The CDR3 contains 16 residues. The CDR3 is CASSPSRGEVTNGQFF. CDR3 sequence (DNA): TGTGCCAGCAGCCCGAGTAGGGGGGAGGTCACAAATGGGCAGTTCTTC.

As concerns this clonotype: One junction end disagrees with the germline gene, perhaps due to a read error. The gene calls are TRBV7-7 and TRBJ2-5; TRBD2 is a possible D gene (6 bases). Germline-derived CDR1 and CDR2 are SSHAT and FNYEAQ (reference sequence). This CDR3 spans 14 amino acids. The CDR3 loop is CASSPSGGSETQYF. CDR3 DNA: TGTGCTAGCAGCCCTAGTGGGGGGTCGGAGACCCAGTACTTC.

This chain uses TRBV29-1 with TRBJ1-1; TRBD1 aligns across 9 bases. Losses at the gene ends were 4 bases for V and 5 bases for J; bases not matched to a gene: 8. The CDR3 is made up of 14 amino acids. Germline assignment: CDR1 SQVTM and CDR2 ANQGSEA. The CDR3 nucleotides read TGCAGCGTTGCCCCCGGACAGGGGAAGACTGAAGCTTTCTTT. Translating it yields CSVAPGQGKTEAFF.

This clonotype showed up just a few times. The chain employs TRBV29-1 and TRBJ2-1; 7 bases line up with TRBD2. CDR1 is SQVTM and CDR2 is ANQGSEA in the germline V gene. Trimming took 0 bases from V and 2 from J; bases not matched to a gene: 13. CDR3 length: 18 residues. The CDR3 DNA reads TGCAGCGTTGAAGAACATGGACTGGGGGGGAGGCCCTACAATGAGCAGTTCTTC. This encodes CSVEEHGLGGRPYNEQFF.

At least ten counts were recorded for this clonotype. The chain carries TRBV7-6 and TRBJ2-2; no firm D call. V lost 0 bases, J lost 3 bases, and 8 bases lay in between. The germline V gene has CDR1 SGHVS and CDR2 FNYEAQ. CDR3 length equals 15 residues. In nucleotides, the CDR3 is TGTGCCAGCAGCTTAGCAGGGCTTGACACCGGGGAGCTGTTTTTT. Protein product: CASSLAGLDTGELFF.

This clonotype was seen a few times. The V gene is TRBV11-2, the J gene TRBJ2-3; D possibly corresponds to TRBD1 (6 bases). CDR1 and CDR2 from the germline V gene are SGHAT and FQNNGV. This CDR3 spans 16 amino acids. The V and J ends lost 5 bases and 2 bases respectively, with 17 bases between them. The CDR3 reads CASSIGSAGDTDTQYF. CDR3 nucleotide sequence: TGTGCCAGCAGCATTGGTTCGGCAGGGGACACAGATACGCAGTATTTT.

This sequence joins TRBV2 and TRBJ2-3; D is undetermined. The germline gives CDR1 SNHLY, CDR2 FYNNEI. The V end lost 2 bases, the J end lost 4 bases, and 19 bases lay between the germline ends. The CDR3 is 17 amino acids. The CDR3 is CASSERTLRSEADTQYF. The CDR3, as DNA: TGTGCCAGCAGTGAAAGAACTCTCCGGTCAGAGGCAGATACGCAGTATTTT.

This clonotype was seen a handful of times. The chain carries TRBV28 and TRBJ2-1, with 8 nucleotides matching TRBD2. Per germline, CDR1 MDHEN and CDR2 SYDVKM. CDR3 length equals 16 residues. Unmatched junction bases numbered 7, after V lost 5 bases and J lost 1 base. CDR3 protein: CASSLSGGLSYNEQFF. The CDR3 coding sequence is TGTGCCAGCAGTCTCAGCGGGGGCCTATCCTACAATGAGCAGTTCTTC.